Given below is one T cell receptor beta chain in context. Measured with immunoSEQ multiplex PCR; TCRdb has only the in-frame clones, and not every one. Seen here are under 70,000 clones, approximately 91% observed once, and the top ten hold around 11%. Time point given: peripheral blood 6 weeks after treatment start. Locally advanced or metastatic urothelial carcinoma affected all patients. The entry originates in a study of PD-L1 blockade in urothelial cancer. Study in general: Analyses were performed on blood at 3 weeks after treatment start (the second dose) and at 6 weeks. T cells were recovered from blood samples at a median of approximately 150,000.

CDR3 length equals 15 residues. Germline trimming cut 3 bases from V and 7 bases from J; bases unmatched to any gene: 7. Germline V gene data show CDR1 as SGHNT and CDR2 as YENEEA. The sequence came from a man in his 60s with urothelial cancer. Sequenced here: PBMCs, sampled around atezolizumab (anti-PD-L1) treatment. The chain is built from TRBV11-3 and TRBJ2-1, with 9 bases fitting TRBD2. The CDR3 loop is CASSLYGTSTNEQFF. The CDR3 region has the DNA TGTGCCAGCAGCTTGTACGGGACTAGCACTAATGAGCAGTTCTTC.